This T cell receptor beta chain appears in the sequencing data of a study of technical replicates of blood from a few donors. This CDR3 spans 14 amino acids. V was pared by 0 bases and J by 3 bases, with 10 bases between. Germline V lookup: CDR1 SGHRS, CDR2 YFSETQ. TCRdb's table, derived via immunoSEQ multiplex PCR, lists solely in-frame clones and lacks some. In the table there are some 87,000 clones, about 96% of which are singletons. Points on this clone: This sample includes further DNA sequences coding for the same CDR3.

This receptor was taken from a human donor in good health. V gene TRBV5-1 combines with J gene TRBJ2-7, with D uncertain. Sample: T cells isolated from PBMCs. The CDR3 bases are TGCGCCAGCAGCTTGGATGGGCTGGTCTACGAGCAGTACTTC. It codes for CASSLDGLVYEQYF. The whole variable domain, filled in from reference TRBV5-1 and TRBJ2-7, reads KAGVTQTPRYLIKTRGQQVTLSCSPISGHRSVSWYQQTPGQGLQFLFEYFSETQRNKGNFPGRFSGRQFSNSRSEMNVSTLELGDSALYLCASSLDGLVYEQYFGPGTRLTVT.